Listed below are T cell receptor beta chains from one sample, sequenced in a study of T-cell reconstitution after alpha-beta-depleted transplantation in children. TCRdb reprocessed the PCR reads via MiXCR and lists one record per CDR3 protein. The data show about 200,000 distinct CDR3 sequences, roughly 6% seen once. Sequencing used PBMCs, obtained before TCRalphabeta/CD19-depleted stem cell transplant. These receptor sequences come from a girl under three years old with combined immunodeficiency, due to receive a stem cell transplant. Both conserved end residues are part of each CDR3. D genes are given only for firm matches. Where a row states a size, it is once, few, many or the class of an expanded clone; other rows omit it.

size: many
D: NA
J: TRBJ1-1
V: TRBV4-1
CDR3: CASSPQEWGLMNTEAFF
DNA: TGCGCCAGCAGCCCGCAGGAGTGGGGATTAATGAACACTGAAGCTTTCTTT

size: few
D: TRBD1
J: TRBJ1-1
V: TRBV27
CDR3: CASGWLGQGREVLNTEAFF
DNA: TGTGCCAGCGGCTGGCTTGGACAGGGGAGGGAGGTGCTGAACACTGAAGCTTTCTTT

size: NA
D: TRBD2
J: TRBJ2-1
V: TRBV6-6
CDR3: CASNSGGNEQFF
DNA: TGTGCCAGCAATAGCGGGGGGAATGAGCAGTTCTTC

size: many
D: TRBD1
J: TRBJ1-5
V: TRBV5-1
CDR3: CASSLSPGTGLSNQPQHF
DNA: TGCGCCAGCAGTTTAAGCCCCGGGACAGGACTTAGCAATCAGCCCCAGCATTTT

size: many
D: NA
J: TRBJ2-3
V: TRBV13
CDR3: CASSLGGSWETQYF
DNA: TGTGCCAGCAGCTTAGGGGGATCCTGGGAAACGCAGTATTTT

size: many
D: NA
J: TRBJ2-7
V: TRBV21-1
CDR3: CASSATPDLLTYEQYF
DNA: TGTGCCAGCAGCGCCACCCCGGACTTATTAACCTACGAGCAGTACTTC

size: many
D: NA
J: TRBJ2-2
V: TRBV5-1
CDR3: CASSLEASNTGELFF
DNA: TGCGCCAGCAGCTTGGAAGCTTCGAACACCGGGGAGCTGTTTTTT

size: many
D: NA
J: TRBJ2-7
V: TRBV7-2
CDR3: CASSQLTGLVGYEQYF
DNA: TGTGCCAGCAGCCAACTCACCGGGCTAGTGGGATACGAGCAGTACTTC

size: few
D: NA
J: TRBJ2-1
V: TRBV29-1
CDR3: CSARQVPFENEQFF
DNA: TGCAGCGCCCGGCAGGTTCCCTTTGAGAATGAGCAGTTCTTC

size: few
D: TRBD2
J: TRBJ2-2
V: TRBV5-1
CDR3: CASNQAGGPNTGELFF
DNA: TGCGCCAGCAATCAAGCGGGAGGGCCGAACACCGGGGAGCTGTTTTTT

size: many
D: TRBD2
J: TRBJ2-3
V: TRBV28
CDR3: CASSFAGGPADTQYF
DNA: TGTGCCAGCAGTTTTGCGGGAGGCCCTGCAGATACGCAGTATTTT

size: many
D: NA
J: TRBJ2-7
V: TRBV27
CDR3: CASSLVSSYEQYF
DNA: TGTGCCAGCAGTTTGGTCAGTTCCTACGAGCAGTACTTC

size: many
D: TRBD2
J: TRBJ2-2
V: TRBV27
CDR3: CASSPTSGGTGELFF
DNA: TGTGCCAGCAGTCCGACTAGCGGGGGCACCGGGGAGCTGTTTTTT

size: many
D: TRBD1
J: TRBJ1-2
V: TRBV20-1
CDR3: CSATLGEGARFGYTF
DNA: TGCAGTGCTACCCTGGGGGAGGGGGCACGTTTTGGCTACACCTTC

size: many
D: TRBD1
J: TRBJ1-6
V: TRBV6-2/TRBV6-3
CDR3: CASSYPTGLKIRSLHF
DNA: TGTGCCAGCAGTTACCCGACAGGGTTAAAGATCCGGTCCCTCCACTTT

size: many
D: TRBD2
J: TRBJ2-1
V: TRBV11-2
CDR3: CASSLDGRRGRSYNEQFF
DNA: TGTGCCAGCAGCTTAGATGGGAGGCGGGGGAGGTCCTACAATGAGCAGTTCTTC

size: many
D: NA
J: TRBJ2-3
V: TRBV29-1
CDR3: CSVEEARAQVEVDTQYF
DNA: TGCAGCGTTGAAGAGGCCCGGGCCCAAGTTGAGGTGGATACGCAGTATTTT

size: few
D: NA
J: TRBJ1-2
V: TRBV28
CDR3: CASSPQSGYTF
DNA: TGTGCCAGCAGTCCCCAAAGTGGCTACACCTTC

size: many
D: NA
J: TRBJ2-1
V: TRBV9
CDR3: CASSTRLSSYNEQFF
DNA: TGTGCCAGCAGCACCCGGTTGAGCTCCTACAATGAGCAGTTCTTC

size: many
D: NA
J: TRBJ2-1
V: TRBV4-1
CDR3: CASSHYTGSPRGENEQFF
DNA: TGCGCCAGCAGCCATTATACCGGGAGCCCTAGGGGGGAAAATGAGCAGTTCTTC

size: NA
D: TRBD1
J: TRBJ1-2
V: TRBV5-8
CDR3: CASSNPDRVRFNYGYTF
DNA: TGTGCCAGCAGCAATCCGGACAGGGTTCGCTTTAACTATGGCTACACCTTC

size: many
D: TRBD1
J: TRBJ1-5
V: TRBV20-1
CDR3: CSAFPTGGPNQPQHF
DNA: TGCAGTGCTTTCCCGACAGGGGGCCCCAATCAGCCCCAGCATTTT

size: many
D: NA
J: TRBJ2-7
V: TRBV20-1
CDR3: CSARDGTPSSYEQYF
DNA: TGCAGTGCTAGAGACGGCACGCCGAGCTCCTACGAGCAGTACTTC

size: NA
D: NA
J: TRBJ2-7
V: TRBV27
CDR3: CASSLFPEVHEQYF
DNA: TGTGCCAGCAGTTTATTTCCGGAGGTCCACGAGCAGTACTTC

size: many
D: NA
J: TRBJ2-5
V: TRBV25-1
CDR3: CASTSEVYQETQYF
DNA: TGTGCCAGCACCAGCGAGGTATACCAAGAGACCCAGTACTTC

size: many
D: TRBD2
J: TRBJ2-6
V: TRBV5-1
CDR3: CASSFELAGISGANVLTF
DNA: TGCGCCAGCAGCTTCGAACTAGCGGGAATCTCTGGGGCCAACGTCCTGACTTTC

size: many
D: TRBD1
J: TRBJ2-1
V: TRBV7-2
CDR3: CASSPRTGWGVYNEQFF
DNA: TGTGCCAGCAGCCCGCGGACAGGGTGGGGGGTGTACAATGAGCAGTTCTTC

size: many
D: TRBD1
J: TRBJ2-7
V: TRBV30
CDR3: CAWREPGQGSYEQYF
DNA: TGTGCCTGGAGGGAACCGGGACAGGGCTCCTACGAGCAGTACTTC

size: many
D: NA
J: TRBJ2-7
V: TRBV6-2/TRBV6-3
CDR3: CASSYSLYEQYF
DNA: TGTGCCAGCAGTTACTCCCTTTACGAGCAGTACTTC

size: many
D: NA
J: TRBJ1-5
V: TRBV12-3/TRBV12-4
CDR3: CASDLSGISNQPQHF
DNA: TGTGCCAGCGACCTTTCAGGTATCAGCAATCAGCCCCAGCATTTT

size: many
D: NA
J: TRBJ2-1
V: TRBV29-1
CDR3: CSAPVGSNEQFF
DNA: TGCAGCGCTCCAGTAGGTAGCAATGAGCAGTTCTTC

size: many
D: TRBD2
J: TRBJ2-1
V: TRBV5-1
CDR3: CASSGRLAGGVNEQFF
DNA: TGCGCCAGCAGCGGAAGACTAGCGGGAGGAGTAAATGAGCAGTTCTTC

size: many
D: NA
J: TRBJ1-2
V: TRBV29-1
CDR3: CSVVIVDRPNYGYTF
DNA: TGCAGCGTTGTCATAGTTGACAGGCCGAACTATGGCTACACCTTC

size: many
D: NA
J: TRBJ1-1
V: TRBV7-9
CDR3: CASSLLTGLNTEAFF
DNA: TGTGCCAGCAGCTTACTTACCGGACTGAACACTGAAGCTTTCTTT

size: few
D: TRBD1
J: TRBJ1-2
V: TRBV5-1
CDR3: CASSLGQGAEGGYTF
DNA: TGCGCCAGCAGCTTGGGGCAGGGGGCGGAAGGTGGCTACACCTTC

size: few
D: TRBD2
J: TRBJ2-7
V: TRBV20-1
CDR3: CSASRAGGLSYEQYF
DNA: TGCAGTGCTAGCCGAGCGGGAGGGCTCTCCTACGAGCAGTACTTC

size: many
D: TRBD2
J: TRBJ2-2
V: TRBV20-1
CDR3: CSARDLASGANTGELFF
DNA: TGCAGTGCTAGAGATTTGGCTAGCGGGGCGAACACCGGGGAGCTGTTTTTT

size: few
D: NA
J: TRBJ2-1
V: TRBV5-1
CDR3: CASSSPLQRGAYNEQFF
DNA: TGCGCCAGCAGCTCCCCGCTACAACGAGGGGCTTACAATGAGCAGTTCTTC

size: few
D: NA
J: TRBJ2-2
V: TRBV14
CDR3: CASSQRQTGAGELFF
DNA: TGTGCCAGCAGCCAACGACAGACCGGGGCCGGGGAGCTGTTTTTT

size: many
D: NA
J: TRBJ2-3
V: TRBV28
CDR3: CASSFRLADTQYF
DNA: TGTGCCAGCAGTTTCCGCTTGGCAGATACGCAGTATTTT

size: many
D: TRBD1
J: TRBJ2-7
V: TRBV7-2
CDR3: CASSLGTGGPSYEQYF
DNA: TGTGCCAGCAGCTTAGGGACAGGGGGGCCCTCCTACGAGCAGTACTTC

size: few
D: NA
J: TRBJ2-1
V: TRBV6-2/TRBV6-3
CDR3: CASSYSPLGYNEQFF
DNA: TGTGCCAGCAGTTACTCCCCGCTCGGTTACAATGAGCAGTTCTTC

size: many
D: NA
J: TRBJ2-2
V: TRBV27
CDR3: CASSQFTGELFF
DNA: TGTGCCAGCAGTCAATTTACCGGGGAGCTGTTTTTT

size: NA
D: TRBD1
J: TRBJ1-4
V: TRBV11-1
CDR3: CASSTSGTGARIREKLFF
DNA: TGTGCCAGCAGCACCTCCGGGACAGGGGCCCGGATTAGAGAAAAACTGTTTTTT

size: many
D: TRBD1
J: TRBJ1-2
V: TRBV7-9
CDR3: CASSLRDRPNYGYTF
DNA: TGTGCCAGCAGCTTACGGGACAGACCTAACTATGGCTACACCTTC

size: many
D: TRBD2
J: TRBJ2-1
V: TRBV2
CDR3: CASSEFRGSSYNEQFF
DNA: TGTGCCAGCAGTGAATTTCGCGGGAGCTCCTACAATGAGCAGTTCTTC

size: many
D: NA
J: TRBJ2-3
V: TRBV14
CDR3: CASSPTSGTDTQYF
DNA: TGTGCCAGCAGCCCTACTTCAGGCACAGATACGCAGTATTTT

size: many
D: NA
J: TRBJ2-2
V: TRBV6-5
CDR3: CASTNGGTGELFF
DNA: TGTGCCAGCACCAACGGGGGAACTGGGGAGCTGTTTTTT

size: few
D: NA
J: TRBJ2-5
V: TRBV25-1
CDR3: CASSEFGGPETQYF
DNA: TGTGCCAGCAGTGAATTCGGGGGGCCAGAGACCCAGTACTTC

size: NA
D: TRBD2
J: TRBJ2-7
V: TRBV27
CDR3: CASSLEGTSGTYEQYF
DNA: TGTGCCAGCAGTTTGGAAGGGACTAGCGGTACCTACGAGCAGTACTTC